This TCR beta chain was found in a study of early T cells in non-severe SARS-CoV-2 infection. Trimming left V 4 bases short and J 4 bases short, with 19 bases between. Germline CDR1 and CDR2: LGHDT and YNNKEL (reference sequence). This CDR3 is 16 amino acids long. TCRdb analysed the 5' RACE reads with MiXCR anew, one entry per CDR3 protein. The sample shows more than 55,000 distinct CDR3 sequences, about an eighth of them seen only once. This clonotype was counted only a few times. The sample was whole blood. V usage is TRBV3-1 and J usage is TRBJ2-5; D perhaps matches TRBD1 (5 bases). The TCR was taken from an adult who was a healthcare worker with PCR-confirmed SARS-CoV-2 infection or an uninfected control (not recorded which). The DNA for the CDR3 is TGTGCCAGCAGCCCTGGTAGGAAAGGGGCACGAGAGACCCAGTACTTC. This encodes CASSPGRKGARETQYF.